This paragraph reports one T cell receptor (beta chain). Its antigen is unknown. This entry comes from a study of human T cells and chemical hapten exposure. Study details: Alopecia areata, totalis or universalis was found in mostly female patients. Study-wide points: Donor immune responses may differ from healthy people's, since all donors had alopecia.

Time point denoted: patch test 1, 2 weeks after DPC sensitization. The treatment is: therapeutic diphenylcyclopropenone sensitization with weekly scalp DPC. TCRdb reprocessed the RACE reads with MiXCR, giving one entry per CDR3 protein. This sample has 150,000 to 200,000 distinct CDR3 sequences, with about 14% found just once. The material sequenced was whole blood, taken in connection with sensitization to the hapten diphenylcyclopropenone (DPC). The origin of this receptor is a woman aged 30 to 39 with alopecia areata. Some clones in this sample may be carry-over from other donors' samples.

The CDR3 is CASSPQTGEKLFF. In DNA, the CDR3 is TGTGCCAGCAGCCCGCAAACGGGGGAAAAACTGTTTTTT. The rearrangement links TRBV7-2 to TRBJ1-4, with D unresolved. This CDR3 is built from 13 residues. Trimming removed 5 bases at V and 8 bases at J, with 12 bases between. Germline values: CDR1 SGHTA, CDR2 FQGNSA. Complete variable domain (other parts from reference TRBV7-2 and TRBJ1-4): GAGVSQSPSNKVTEKGKDVELRCDPISGHTALYWYRQSLGQGLEFLIYFQGNSAPDKSGLPSDRFSAERTGGSVSTLTIQRTQQEDSAVYLCASSPQTGEKLFFGSGTQLSVL.